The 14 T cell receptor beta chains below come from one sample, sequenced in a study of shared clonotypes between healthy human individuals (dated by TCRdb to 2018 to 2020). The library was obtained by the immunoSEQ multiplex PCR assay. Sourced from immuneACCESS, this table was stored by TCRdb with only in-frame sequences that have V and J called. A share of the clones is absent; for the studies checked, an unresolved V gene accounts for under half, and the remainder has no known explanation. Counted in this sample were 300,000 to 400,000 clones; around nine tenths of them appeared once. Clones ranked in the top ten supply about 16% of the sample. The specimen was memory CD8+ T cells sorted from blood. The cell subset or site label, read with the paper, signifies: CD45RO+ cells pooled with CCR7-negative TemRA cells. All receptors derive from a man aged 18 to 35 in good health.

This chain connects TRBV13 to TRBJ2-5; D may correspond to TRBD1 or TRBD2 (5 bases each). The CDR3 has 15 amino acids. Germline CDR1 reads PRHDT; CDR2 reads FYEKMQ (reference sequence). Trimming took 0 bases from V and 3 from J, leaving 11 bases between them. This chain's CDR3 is CASSLGGQGEETQYF. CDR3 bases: TGTGCCAGCAGCTTAGGTGGGCAGGGAGAAGAGACCCAGTACTTC.

CDR3 residues: CASSPGGFYGYTF. The CDR3, as DNA: TGTGCCAGCAGTCCCGGCGGCTTCTATGGCTACACCTTC. The chain joins TRBV28 to TRBJ1-2; D uncertain. The CDR3 covers 13 residues. The germline gives CDR1 MDHEN, CDR2 SYDVKM. Trimming removed 5 bases from V and 4 bases from J, with 11 bases in between.

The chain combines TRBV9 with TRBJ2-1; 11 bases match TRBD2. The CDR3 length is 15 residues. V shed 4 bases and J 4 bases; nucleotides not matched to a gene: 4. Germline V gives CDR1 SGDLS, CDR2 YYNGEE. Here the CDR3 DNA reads TGTGCCAGCAGCTCGGGACTAGCGGAGTACAATGAGCAGTTCTTC. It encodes CASSSGLAEYNEQFF.

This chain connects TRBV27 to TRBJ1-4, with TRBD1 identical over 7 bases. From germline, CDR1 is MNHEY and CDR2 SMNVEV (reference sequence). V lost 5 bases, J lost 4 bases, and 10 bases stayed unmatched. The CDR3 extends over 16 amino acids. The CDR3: CASSSSLGDSNEKLFF. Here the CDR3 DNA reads TGTGCCAGCAGTAGTTCCTTAGGGGACAGTAATGAAAAACTGTTTTTT.

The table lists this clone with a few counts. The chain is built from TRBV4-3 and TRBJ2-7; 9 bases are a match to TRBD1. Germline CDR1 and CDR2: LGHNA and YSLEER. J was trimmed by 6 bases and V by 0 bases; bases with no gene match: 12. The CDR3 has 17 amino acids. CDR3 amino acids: CASSQDLRGDRGSEQYF. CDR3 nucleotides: TGCGCCAGCAGCCAAGATCTGAGGGGCGACAGGGGGTCCGAGCAGTACTTC.

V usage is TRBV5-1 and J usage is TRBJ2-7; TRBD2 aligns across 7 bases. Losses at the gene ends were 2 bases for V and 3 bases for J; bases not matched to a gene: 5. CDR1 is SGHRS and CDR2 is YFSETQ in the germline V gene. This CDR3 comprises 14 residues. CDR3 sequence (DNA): TGCGCCAGCAGCTTCGGTGGCGGGGGCTACGAGCAGTACTTC. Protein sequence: CASSFGGGGYEQYF.

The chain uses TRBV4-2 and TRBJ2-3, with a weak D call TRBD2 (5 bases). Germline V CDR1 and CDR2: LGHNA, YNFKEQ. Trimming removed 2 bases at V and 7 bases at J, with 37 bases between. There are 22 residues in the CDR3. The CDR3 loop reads CASSQTPLIEGYIDSDHHTQYF. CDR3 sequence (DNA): TGTGCCAGCAGCCAAACCCCCCTTATCGAGGGATACATTGACTCAGATCATCATACGCAGTATTTT.

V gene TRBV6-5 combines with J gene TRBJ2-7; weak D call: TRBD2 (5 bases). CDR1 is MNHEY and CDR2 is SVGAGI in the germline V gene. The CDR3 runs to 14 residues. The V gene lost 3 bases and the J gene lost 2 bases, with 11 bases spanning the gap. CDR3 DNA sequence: TGTGCCAGCAGTTATAGCGCCGGGGCCTACGAGCAGTACTTC. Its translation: CASSYSAGAYEQYF.

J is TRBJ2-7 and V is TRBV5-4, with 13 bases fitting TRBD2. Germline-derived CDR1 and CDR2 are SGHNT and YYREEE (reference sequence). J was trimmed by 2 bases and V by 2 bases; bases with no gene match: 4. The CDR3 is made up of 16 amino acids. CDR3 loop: CASSFGLAGATYEQYF. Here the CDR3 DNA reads TGTGCCAGCAGCTTCGGACTAGCGGGGGCTACCTACGAGCAGTACTTC. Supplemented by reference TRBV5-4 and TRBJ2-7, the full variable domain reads ETGVTQSPTHLIKTRGQQVTLRCSSQSGHNTVSWYQQALGQGPQFIFQYYREEENGRGNFPPRFSGLQFPNYSSELNVNALELDDSALYLCASSFGLAGATYEQYFGPGTRLTVT.

CDR3 in amino acids: CASSPPGTDSTEAFF. The CDR3 DNA follows: TGTGCCAGTAGTCCACCCGGGACAGATTCCACTGAAGCTTTCTTT. This sequence joins TRBV19 and TRBJ1-1; 7 bases are a match to TRBD1. CDR3 length: 15 amino acids. The V and J ends lost 5 bases and 4 bases, in that order; junction bases with no gene match: 10. Germline values: CDR1 LNHDA, CDR2 SQIVND (reference sequence). Variable domain in full (rest from reference TRBV19 and TRBJ1-1): DGGITQSPKYLFRKEGQNVTLSCEQNLNHDAMYWYRQDPGQGLRLIYYSQIVNDFQKGDIAEGYSVSREKKESFPLTVTSAQKNPTAFYLCASSPPGTDSTEAFFGQGTRLTVV.

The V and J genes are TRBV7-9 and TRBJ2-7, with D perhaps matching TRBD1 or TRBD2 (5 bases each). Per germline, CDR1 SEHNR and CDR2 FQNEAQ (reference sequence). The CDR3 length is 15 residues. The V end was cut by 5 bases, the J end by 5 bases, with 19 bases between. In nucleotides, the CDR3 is TGTGCCAGCAGCCATTACGAGGGCAGGGACCACGAGCAGTACTTC. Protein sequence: CASSHYEGRDHEQYF. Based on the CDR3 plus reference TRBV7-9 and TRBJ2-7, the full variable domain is DTGVSQNPRHKITKRGQNVTFRCDPISEHNRLYWYRQTLGQGPEFLTYFQNEAQLEKSRLLSDRFSAERPKGSFSTLEIQRTEQGDSAMYLCASSHYEGRDHEQYFGPGTRLTVT.

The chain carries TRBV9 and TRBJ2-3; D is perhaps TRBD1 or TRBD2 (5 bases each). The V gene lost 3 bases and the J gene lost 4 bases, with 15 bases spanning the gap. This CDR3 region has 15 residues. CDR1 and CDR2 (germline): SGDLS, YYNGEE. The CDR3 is CASSARDRLPDTQYF. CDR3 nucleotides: TGTGCCAGCAGCGCCCGGGACCGCCTCCCAGATACGCAGTATTTT.

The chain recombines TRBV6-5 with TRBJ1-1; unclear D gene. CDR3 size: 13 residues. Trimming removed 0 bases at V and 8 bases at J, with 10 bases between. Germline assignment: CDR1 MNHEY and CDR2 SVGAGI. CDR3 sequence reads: CASSYSSNSEAFF. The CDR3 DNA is TGTGCCAGCAGTTACTCTTCCAACTCCGAAGCTTTCTTT.

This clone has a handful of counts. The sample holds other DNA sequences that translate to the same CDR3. The chain's CDR3 is CASSLSSYNEQFF. In DNA, the CDR3 is TGTGCCAGCAGCTTGTCCTCCTACAATGAGCAGTTCTTC. The genes are TRBV7-9 and TRBJ2-1; D gene ambiguous. The CDR3 is 13 amino acids. The V gene's germline CDR1 is SEHNR and CDR2 FQNEAQ (reference sequence). The V and J ends lost 3 bases and 0 bases respectively, with 3 bases between them.